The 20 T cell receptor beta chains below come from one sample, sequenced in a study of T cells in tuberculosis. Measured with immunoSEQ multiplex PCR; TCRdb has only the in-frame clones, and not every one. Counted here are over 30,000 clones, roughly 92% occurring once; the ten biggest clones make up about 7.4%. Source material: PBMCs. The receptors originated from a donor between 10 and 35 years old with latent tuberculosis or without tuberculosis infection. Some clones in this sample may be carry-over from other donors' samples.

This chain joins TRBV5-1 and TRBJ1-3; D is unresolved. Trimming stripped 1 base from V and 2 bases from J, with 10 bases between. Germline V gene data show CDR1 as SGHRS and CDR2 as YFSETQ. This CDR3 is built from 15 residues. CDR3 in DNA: TGCGCCAGCAGCTTGTCGGCCGCGGCTGGAAACACCATATATTTT. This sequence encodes CASSLSAAAGNTIYF. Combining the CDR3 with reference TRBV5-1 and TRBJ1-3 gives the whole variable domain KAGVTQTPRYLIKTRGQQVTLSCSPISGHRSVSWYQQTPGQGLQFLFEYFSETQRNKGNFPGRFSGRQFSNSRSEMNVSTLELGDSALYLCASSLSAAAGNTIYFGEGSWLTVV.

The CDR3 here is CASSDRGRLYNEQFF. CDR3 nucleotides: TGTGCCAGCAGTGACAGGGGGCGATTATACAATGAGCAGTTCTTC. V is TRBV27 and J is TRBJ2-1; TRBD1 agrees at 10 bases. The ends lost 5 bases at V and 4 bases at J; junction bases unmatched: 5. The germline CDR1 and CDR2 sequences are MNHEY and SMNVEV (reference sequence). The CDR3 sequence is 15 residues long.

The CDR3 loop is CASTRTLVDNEQFF. The CDR3, as DNA: TGTGCCAGCACCCGAACACTAGTAGACAATGAGCAGTTCTTC. This rearrangement joins TRBV27 to TRBJ2-1, with a tentative D call TRBD2 (5 bases). The CDR3 contains 14 residues. Germline assignment: CDR1 MNHEY and CDR2 SMNVEV (reference sequence). The V end lost 7 bases, the J end lost 5 bases, and 15 bases lay between the germline ends.

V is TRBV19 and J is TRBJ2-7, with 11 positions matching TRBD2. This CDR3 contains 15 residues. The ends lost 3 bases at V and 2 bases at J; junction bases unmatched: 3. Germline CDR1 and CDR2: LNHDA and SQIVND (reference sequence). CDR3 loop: CASSIGTSGPYEQYF. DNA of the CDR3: TGTGCCAGTAGTATTGGGACTAGCGGTCCCTACGAGCAGTACTTC.

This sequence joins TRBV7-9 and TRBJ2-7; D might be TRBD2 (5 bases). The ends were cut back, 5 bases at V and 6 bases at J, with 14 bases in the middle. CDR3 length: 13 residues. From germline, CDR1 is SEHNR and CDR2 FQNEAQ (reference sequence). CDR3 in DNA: TGTGCCAGCAGCCCCCCCGACTATCTCGAGCAGTACTTC. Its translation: CASSPPDYLEQYF.

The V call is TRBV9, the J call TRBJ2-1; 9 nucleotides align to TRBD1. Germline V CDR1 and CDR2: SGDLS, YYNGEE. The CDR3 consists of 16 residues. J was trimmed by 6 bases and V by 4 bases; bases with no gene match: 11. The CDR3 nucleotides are TGTGCCAGCAGCCCAGAGGGGACAGGGAGTAGCAATGAGCAGTTCTTC. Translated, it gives CASSPEGTGSSNEQFF.

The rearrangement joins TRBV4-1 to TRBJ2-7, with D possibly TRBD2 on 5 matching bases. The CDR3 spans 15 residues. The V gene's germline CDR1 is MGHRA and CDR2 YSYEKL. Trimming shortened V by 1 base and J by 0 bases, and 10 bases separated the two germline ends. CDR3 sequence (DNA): TGCGCCAGCAGCCAAGGTGGCGGGTCCTCCTACGAGCAGTACTTC. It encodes CASSQGGGSSYEQYF.

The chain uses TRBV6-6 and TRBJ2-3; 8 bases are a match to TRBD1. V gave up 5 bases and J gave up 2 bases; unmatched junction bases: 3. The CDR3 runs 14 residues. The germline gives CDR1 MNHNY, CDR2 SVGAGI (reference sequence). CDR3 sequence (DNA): TGTGCCAGCAGTCCAGGGGGCCCCACAGATACGCAGTATTTT. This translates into CASSPGGPTDTQYF.

The CDR3 DNA follows: TGTGCCAGCAGCTTGGCCCCGGGGACTGGAAACACCATATATTTT. Its protein is CASSLAPGTGNTIYF. V and J are TRBV5-4 and TRBJ1-3; D gene ambiguous. CDR1 SGHNT and CDR2 YYREEE come from the germline V gene (reference sequence). V was clipped by 0 bases and J by 2 bases, with 9 bases between them. This CDR3 has 15 amino acids.

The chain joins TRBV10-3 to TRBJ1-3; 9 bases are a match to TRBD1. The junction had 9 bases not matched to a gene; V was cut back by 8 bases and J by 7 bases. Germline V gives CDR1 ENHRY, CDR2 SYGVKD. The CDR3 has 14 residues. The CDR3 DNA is TGTGCCATCGGCGGGACAGGGCAAGCGAACACCATATATTTT. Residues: CAIGGTGQANTIYF.

The CDR3 protein is CASSQVWGGPGYTF. CDR3 nucleotides: TGTGCCAGCAGCCAAGTTTGGGGGGGGCCTGGCTACACCTTC. V and J are TRBV14 and TRBJ1-2; perhaps TRBD1 as D (6 bases). This CDR3 region has 14 residues. Germline CDR1 SGHDN, CDR2 FVKESK. V was clipped by 1 base and J by 7 bases, with 13 bases between them.

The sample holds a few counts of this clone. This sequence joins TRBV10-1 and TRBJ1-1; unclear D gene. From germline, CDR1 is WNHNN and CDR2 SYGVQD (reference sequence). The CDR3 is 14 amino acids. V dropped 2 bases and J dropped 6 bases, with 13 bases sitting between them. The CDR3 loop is CASSELTMGSEAFF. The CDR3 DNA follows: TGCGCCAGCAGTGAGCTGACAATGGGCTCTGAAGCTTTCTTT.

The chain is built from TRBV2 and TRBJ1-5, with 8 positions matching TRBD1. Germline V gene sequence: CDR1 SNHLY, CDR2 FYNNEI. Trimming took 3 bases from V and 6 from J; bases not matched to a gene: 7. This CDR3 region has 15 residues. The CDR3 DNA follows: TGTGCCAGCAGTGATAACGGACAGGGAATTCAGCCCCAGCATTTT. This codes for CASSDNGQGIQPQHF.

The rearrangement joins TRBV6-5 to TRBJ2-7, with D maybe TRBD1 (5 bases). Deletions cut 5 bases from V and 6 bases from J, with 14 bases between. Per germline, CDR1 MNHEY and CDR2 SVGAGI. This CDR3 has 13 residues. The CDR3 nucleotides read TGTGCCAGCAGTCCGGAAACAGGTGGCGAGCAGTACTTC. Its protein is CASSPETGGEQYF.

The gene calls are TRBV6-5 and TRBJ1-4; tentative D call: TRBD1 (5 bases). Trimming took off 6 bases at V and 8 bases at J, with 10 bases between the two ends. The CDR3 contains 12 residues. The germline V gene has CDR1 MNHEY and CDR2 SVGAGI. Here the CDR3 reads CASRQEGEKLFF. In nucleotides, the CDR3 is TGTGCCAGCAGACAGGAGGGGGAAAAACTGTTTTTT.

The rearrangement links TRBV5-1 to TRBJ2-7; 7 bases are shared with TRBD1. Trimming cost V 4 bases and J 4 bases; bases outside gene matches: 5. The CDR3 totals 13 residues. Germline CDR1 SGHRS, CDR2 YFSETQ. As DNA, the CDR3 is TGCGCCAGCAGCCCGGGACAGCTATACGAGCAGTACTTC. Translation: CASSPGQLYEQYF.

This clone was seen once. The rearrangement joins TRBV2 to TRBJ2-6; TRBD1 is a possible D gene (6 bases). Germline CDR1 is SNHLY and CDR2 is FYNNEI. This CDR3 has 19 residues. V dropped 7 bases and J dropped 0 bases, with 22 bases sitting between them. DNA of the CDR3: TGTGCCAGCATCCGGAGAGGGGCAGGGGAAAGCTCTGGGGCCAACGTCCTGACTTTC. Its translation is CASIRRGAGESSGANVLTF.

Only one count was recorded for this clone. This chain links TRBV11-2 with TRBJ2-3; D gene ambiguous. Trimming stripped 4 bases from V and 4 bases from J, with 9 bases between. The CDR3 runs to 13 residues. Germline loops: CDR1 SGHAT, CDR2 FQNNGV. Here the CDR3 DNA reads TGTGCCAGCAGCTCCCAGGTTTCAGATACGCAGTATTTT. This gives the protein CASSSQVSDTQYF.

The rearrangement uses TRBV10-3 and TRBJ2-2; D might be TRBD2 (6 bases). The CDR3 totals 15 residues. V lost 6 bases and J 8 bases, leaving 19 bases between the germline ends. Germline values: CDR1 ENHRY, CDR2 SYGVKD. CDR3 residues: CAIRGGGELPGELFF. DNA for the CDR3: TGTGCCATCAGGGGAGGAGGGGAGTTACCTGGGGAGCTGTTTTTT.

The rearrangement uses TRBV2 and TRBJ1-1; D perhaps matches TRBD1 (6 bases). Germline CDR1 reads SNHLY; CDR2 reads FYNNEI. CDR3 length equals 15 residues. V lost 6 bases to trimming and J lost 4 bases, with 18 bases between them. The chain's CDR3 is CASSHRDARGTEAFF. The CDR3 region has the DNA TGTGCCAGCAGCCACCGGGATGCCAGGGGCACTGAAGCTTTCTTT.